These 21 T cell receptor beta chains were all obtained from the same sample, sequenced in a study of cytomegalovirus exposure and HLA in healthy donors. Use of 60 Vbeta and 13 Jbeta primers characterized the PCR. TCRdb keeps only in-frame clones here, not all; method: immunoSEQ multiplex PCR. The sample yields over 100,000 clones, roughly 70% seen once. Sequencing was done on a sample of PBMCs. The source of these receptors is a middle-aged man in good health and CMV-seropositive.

The CDR3 DNA is TGTGCCAGTAGACTATCCCTTGCAAGAGTGAACACTGAAGCTTTCTTT. This codes for CASRLSLARVNTEAFF. This chain links TRBV19 with TRBJ1-1, with D uncertain. Germline V CDR1 and CDR2: LNHDA, SQIVND (reference sequence). Deletions cut 6 bases from V and 0 bases from J, with 17 bases between. The CDR3 totals 16 residues. Full variable domain (outside the CDR3, taken from reference TRBV19 and TRBJ1-1): DGGITQSPKYLFRKEGQNVTLSCEQNLNHDAMYWYRQDPGQGLRLIYYSQIVNDFQKGDIAEGYSVSREKKESFPLTVTSAQKNPTAFYLCASRLSLARVNTEAFFGQGTRLTVV.

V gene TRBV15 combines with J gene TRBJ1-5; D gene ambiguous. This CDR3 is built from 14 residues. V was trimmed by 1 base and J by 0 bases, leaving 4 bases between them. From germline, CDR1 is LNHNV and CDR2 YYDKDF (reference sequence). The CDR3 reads CATSRGVSNQPQHF. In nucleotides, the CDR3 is TGTGCCACCAGCAGAGGAGTTAGCAATCAGCCCCAGCATTTT.

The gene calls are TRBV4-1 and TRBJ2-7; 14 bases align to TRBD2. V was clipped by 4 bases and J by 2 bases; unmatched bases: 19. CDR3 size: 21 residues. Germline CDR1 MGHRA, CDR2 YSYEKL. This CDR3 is CASSLRILGTSGGPTTYEQYF. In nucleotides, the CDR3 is TGCGCCAGCAGCCTAAGAATCTTAGGGACTAGCGGGGGCCCGACCACCTACGAGCAGTACTTC.

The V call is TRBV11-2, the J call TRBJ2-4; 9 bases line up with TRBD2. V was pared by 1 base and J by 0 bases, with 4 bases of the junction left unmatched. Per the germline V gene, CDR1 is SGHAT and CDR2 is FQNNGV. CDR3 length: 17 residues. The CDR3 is CASSLAPSGVAKNIQYF. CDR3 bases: TGTGCCAGCAGCTTAGCCCCTAGCGGGGTAGCCAAAAACATTCAGTACTTC.

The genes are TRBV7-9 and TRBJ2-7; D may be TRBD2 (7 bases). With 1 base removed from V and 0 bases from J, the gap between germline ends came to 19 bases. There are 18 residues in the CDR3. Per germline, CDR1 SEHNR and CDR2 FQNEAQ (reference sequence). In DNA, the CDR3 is TGTGCCAGCAGCTTAGTTGCCGGACGGGGGGCCCCCTCCTACGAGCAGTACTTC. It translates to CASSLVAGRGAPSYEQYF.

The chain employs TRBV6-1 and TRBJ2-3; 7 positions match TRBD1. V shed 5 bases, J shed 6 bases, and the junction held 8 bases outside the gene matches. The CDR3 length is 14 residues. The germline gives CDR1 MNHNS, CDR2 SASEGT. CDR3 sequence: CASSPQGFTDTQYF. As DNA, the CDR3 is TGTGCCAGCAGTCCACAGGGGTTCACGGATACGCAGTATTTT.

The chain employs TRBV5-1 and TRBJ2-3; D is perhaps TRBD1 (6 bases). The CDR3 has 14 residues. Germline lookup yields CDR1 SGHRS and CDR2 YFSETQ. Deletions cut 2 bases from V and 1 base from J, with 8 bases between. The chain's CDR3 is CASSLQGGTDTQYF. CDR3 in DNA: TGCGCCAGCAGCTTACAGGGAGGCACAGATACGCAGTATTTT.

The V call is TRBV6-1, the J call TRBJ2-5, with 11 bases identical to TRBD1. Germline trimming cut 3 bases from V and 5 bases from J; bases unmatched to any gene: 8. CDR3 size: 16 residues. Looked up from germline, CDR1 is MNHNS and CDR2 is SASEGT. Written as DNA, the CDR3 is TGTGCCAGCAGTGACCGGACAGGGGGCAATAGGGAGACCCAGTACTTC. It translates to CASSDRTGGNRETQYF.

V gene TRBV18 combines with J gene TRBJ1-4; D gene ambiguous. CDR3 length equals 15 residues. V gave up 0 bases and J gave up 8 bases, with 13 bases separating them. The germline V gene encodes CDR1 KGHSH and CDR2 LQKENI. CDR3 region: CASSPPGRGGEKLFF. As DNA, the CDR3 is TGTGCCAGCTCACCACCAGGGAGAGGCGGGGAAAAACTGTTTTTT.

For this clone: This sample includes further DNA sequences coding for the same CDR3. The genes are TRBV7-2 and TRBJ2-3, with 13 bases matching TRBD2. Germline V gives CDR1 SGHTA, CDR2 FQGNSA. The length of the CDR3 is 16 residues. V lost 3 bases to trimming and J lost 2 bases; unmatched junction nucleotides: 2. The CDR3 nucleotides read TGTGCCAGCAGCTTCGGGACTAGCGGGACCACAGATACGCAGTATTTT. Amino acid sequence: CASSFGTSGTTDTQYF.

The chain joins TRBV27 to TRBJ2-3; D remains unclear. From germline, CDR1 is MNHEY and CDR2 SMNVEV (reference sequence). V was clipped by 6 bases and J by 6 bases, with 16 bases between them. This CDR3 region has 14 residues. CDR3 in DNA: TGTGCCAGCAGCCGTAGACTGCTGATGGATACGCAGTATTTT. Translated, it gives CASSRRLLMDTQYF.

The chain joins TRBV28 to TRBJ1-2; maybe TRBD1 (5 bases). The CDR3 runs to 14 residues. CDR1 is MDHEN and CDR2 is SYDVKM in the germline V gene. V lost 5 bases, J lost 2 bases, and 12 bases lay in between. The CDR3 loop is CASSPGRANYGYTF. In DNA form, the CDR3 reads TGTGCCAGCAGTCCCGGCAGGGCCAACTATGGCTACACCTTC.

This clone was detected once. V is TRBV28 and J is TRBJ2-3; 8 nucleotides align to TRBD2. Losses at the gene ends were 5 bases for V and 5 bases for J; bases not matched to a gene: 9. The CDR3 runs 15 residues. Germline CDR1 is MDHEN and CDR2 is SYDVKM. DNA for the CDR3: TGTGCCAGCAGTCCCGGCGGGGGGCGCATAGATACGCAGTATTTT. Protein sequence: CASSPGGGRIDTQYF.

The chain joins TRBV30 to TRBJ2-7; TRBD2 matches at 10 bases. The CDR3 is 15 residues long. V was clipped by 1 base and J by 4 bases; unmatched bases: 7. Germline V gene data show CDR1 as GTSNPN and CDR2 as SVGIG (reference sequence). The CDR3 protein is CAWSASGSFSYEQYF. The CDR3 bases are TGTGCCTGGAGTGCTAGCGGGAGTTTTTCGTACGAGCAGTACTTC.

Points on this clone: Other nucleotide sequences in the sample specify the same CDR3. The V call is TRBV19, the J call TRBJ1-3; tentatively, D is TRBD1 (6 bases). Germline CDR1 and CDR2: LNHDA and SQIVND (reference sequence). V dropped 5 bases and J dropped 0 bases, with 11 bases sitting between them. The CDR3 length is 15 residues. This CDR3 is CASSADRSSGNTIYF. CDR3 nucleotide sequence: TGTGCCAGTAGTGCGGACAGATCCTCTGGAAACACCATATATTTT. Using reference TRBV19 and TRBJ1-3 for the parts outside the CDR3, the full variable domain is DGGITQSPKYLFRKEGQNVTLSCEQNLNHDAMYWYRQDPGQGLRLIYYSQIVNDFQKGDIAEGYSVSREKKESFPLTVTSAQKNPTAFYLCASSADRSSGNTIYFGEGSWLTVV.

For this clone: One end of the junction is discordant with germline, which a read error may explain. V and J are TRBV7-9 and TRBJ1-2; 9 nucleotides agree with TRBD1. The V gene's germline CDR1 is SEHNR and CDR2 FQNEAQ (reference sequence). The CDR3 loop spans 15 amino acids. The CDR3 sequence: CSSSPWTGASGGYTF. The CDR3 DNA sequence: TGTTCCAGCAGCCCATGGACAGGGGCCAGTGGAGGCTACACCTTC.

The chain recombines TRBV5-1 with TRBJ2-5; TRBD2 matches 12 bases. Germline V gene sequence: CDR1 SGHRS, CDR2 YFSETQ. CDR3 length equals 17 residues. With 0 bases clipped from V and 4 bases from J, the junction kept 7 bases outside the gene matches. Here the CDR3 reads CASSLATPSGRGETQYF. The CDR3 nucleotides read TGCGCCAGCAGCTTGGCGACTCCTAGCGGGAGGGGAGAGACCCAGTACTTC.

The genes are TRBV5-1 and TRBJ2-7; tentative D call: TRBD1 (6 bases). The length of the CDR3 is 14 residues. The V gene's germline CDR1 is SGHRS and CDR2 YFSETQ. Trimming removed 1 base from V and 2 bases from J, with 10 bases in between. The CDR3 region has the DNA TGCGCCAGCAGCTTGCAGGGGTCTCCCTACGAGCAGTACTTC. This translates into CASSLQGSPYEQYF.

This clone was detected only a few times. CDR3 DNA sequence: TGTGCCAGCAGTTCGACCGGGACACAACTGTTCTTC. This gives the protein CASSSTGTQLFF. The rearrangement uses TRBV6-5 and TRBJ2-1, with D tentatively TRBD1 (6 bases). This CDR3 has 12 residues. V dropped 4 bases and J dropped 15 bases, with 16 bases sitting between them. CDR1 is MNHEY, CDR2 SVGAGI, per germline.

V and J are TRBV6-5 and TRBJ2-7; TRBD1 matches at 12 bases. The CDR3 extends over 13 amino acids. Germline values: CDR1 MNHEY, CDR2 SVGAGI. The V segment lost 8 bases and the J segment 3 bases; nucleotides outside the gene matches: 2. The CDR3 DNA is TGTGCCAGCGGGACAGGGGGCGTCTACGAGCAGTACTTC. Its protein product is CASGTGGVYEQYF.

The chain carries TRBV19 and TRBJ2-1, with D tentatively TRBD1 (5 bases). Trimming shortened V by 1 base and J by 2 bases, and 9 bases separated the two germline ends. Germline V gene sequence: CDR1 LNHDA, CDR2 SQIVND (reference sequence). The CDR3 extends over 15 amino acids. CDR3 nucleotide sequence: TGTGCCAGTAGTATAGCGCAGGGTACCTACAATGAGCAGTTCTTC. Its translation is CASSIAQGTYNEQFF.